The 8 T cell receptor beta chains reported below all come from one sample, sequenced in a study of T cells after yellow fever vaccination. TCRdb reprocessed the 5' RACE reads via MiXCR and lists one record per CDR3 protein. The table has about 300,000 distinct CDR3 sequences, around 6.8% seen once. The starting material was PBMCs, obtained about 41 days after the first yellow fever vaccination. The receptors stem from a man between 18 and 29 years old who received the YFV17D yellow fever vaccine.

The sample holds many counts of this clonotype. The CDR3 protein is CASSLRVTGELFF. The CDR3 DNA reads as TGTGCCAGCAGCTTGAGGGTTACCGGGGAGCTGTTTTTT. The chain couples TRBV5-6 to TRBJ2-2; no clear D. V lost 1 base, J lost 5 bases, and 6 bases lay in between. This CDR3 is built from 13 residues. The germline CDR1 and CDR2 sequences are SGHDT and YYEEEE.

The rearrangement links TRBV9 to TRBJ2-3, with D possibly being TRBD1 (5 bases). V lost 4 bases to trimming and J lost 0 bases, with 15 bases between them. This CDR3 region has 16 residues. In germline, CDR1 is SGDLS, CDR2 YYNGEE. Written as DNA, the CDR3 is TGTGCCAGCAGCCCGCGCACAGGTACCAGCACAGATACGCAGTATTTT. It encodes CASSPRTGTSTDTQYF.

This clonotype was recorded at least ten times. Here the CDR3 DNA reads TGCGCCAGCAGCCAGCCGGGACTAGGCATTGAGCAGTTCTTC. Its protein product is CASSQPGLGIEQFF. V gene TRBV4-3 combines with J gene TRBJ2-1; 8 bases map to TRBD2. With V trimmed by 3 bases and J by 9 bases, 7 bases remained unmatched. CDR3 length equals 14 residues. Germline CDR1 is LGHNA and CDR2 is YSLEER.

The chain employs TRBV28 and TRBJ1-3, with 7 bases matching TRBD1. This CDR3 spans 16 amino acids. Germline trimming cut 7 bases from V and 1 base from J; bases unmatched to any gene: 10. Germline V lookup: CDR1 MDHEN, CDR2 SYDVKM. In nucleotides, the CDR3 is TGTGCCAGCAAAGATTCAGGGGGATCTTCTGGAAACACCATATATTTT. Amino acids: CASKDSGGSSGNTIYF.

The chain carries TRBV11-2 and TRBJ1-1; 7 bases map to TRBD1. From germline, CDR1 is SGHAT and CDR2 FQNNGV. There are 15 residues in the CDR3. J was trimmed by 2 bases and V by 7 bases; bases with no gene match: 10. CDR3 nucleotide sequence: TGTGCCAGCAACCGAGTGACAGGGATTAACACTGAAGCTTTCTTT. It encodes CASNRVTGINTEAFF.

V gene TRBV7-8 combines with J gene TRBJ2-2, with no clear D. Germline V CDR1 and CDR2: SGHVS, FQNEAQ. This CDR3 contains 14 residues. Trimming stripped 2 bases from V and 6 bases from J, with 10 bases between. The CDR3 nucleotides read TGTGCCAGCAGCTTAAGAAGCCCCCCCGGGGAGCTGTTTTTT. This translates into CASSLRSPPGELFF.

The chain uses TRBV3-1 and TRBJ2-6; possible D gene TRBD1, 6 bases. The CDR3 has 15 amino acids. Per germline, CDR1 LGHDT and CDR2 YNNKEL (reference sequence). Trimming stripped 3 bases from V and 6 bases from J, with 12 bases between. The CDR3 coding sequence is TGTGCCAGCAGCCAGGGGGCTCTGACGGCCAACGTCCTGACTTTC. Translated, it gives CASSQGALTANVLTF.

The rearrangement links TRBV5-1 to TRBJ2-5, with D perhaps assigned TRBD1 or TRBD2 (5 bases each). The ends were cut back, 1 base at V and 2 bases at J, with 15 bases in the middle. CDR1 is SGHRS and CDR2 is YFSETQ in the germline V gene. The CDR3 is 16 amino acids. In DNA form, the CDR3 reads TGCGCCAGCAGCTTGTGGACTCGGGGCATACAAGAGACCCAGTACTTC. It encodes CASSLWTRGIQETQYF.